This record looks at one T cell receptor (beta chain) sequence and its context. Its antigen is not identified. The data are from a study of PD-L1 blockade in urothelial cancer. Study-level background: At 3 weeks (second dose) and 6 weeks after starting treatment, blood was analyzed.

This sample's time point: pretreatment peripheral blood. Samples spanned pretreatment and treatment, with 1 to 8 time points per patient. Findings and caveats of the study: The study found that durable-benefit patients expanded tumor-associated blood clones more at 3 weeks. Pretreatment peripheral blood TCR clonality that fell below the median predicted better survival among the patients studied.

Assay: immunoSEQ multiplex PCR; the TCRdb copy retains only in-frame clones and omits some. The table has more than 75,000 clones, 65% to 85% seen once; the top ten hold approximately 2.1%. The source of this sequence is a man aged 55 to 70 with urothelial cancer. The specimen was PBMCs, collected around atezolizumab (anti-PD-L1) treatment.

The CDR3 spells CASSYGRGPYEQYF. The CDR3, as DNA: TGTGCCAGCAGTTACGGCAGGGGCCCCTACGAGCAGTACTTC. The chain recombines TRBV6-5 with TRBJ2-7, with D possibly matching TRBD1 (6 bases). Germline CDR1 MNHEY, CDR2 SVGAGI. Trimming took 2 bases from V and 2 from J, leaving 10 bases between them. The length of the CDR3 is 14 residues.